This paragraph reports one TCR beta chain. The antigen remains unidentified. Libraries were prepared by immunoSEQ multiplex PCR; TCRdb keeps only in-frame clonotypes and omits some of them. The data hold over 150,000 clones, with about 86% observed a single time. This entry comes from a study of T cell responses to AZD1222 COVID-19 vaccine. The CDR3 extends over 14 amino acids. Germline V CDR1 and CDR2: SNHLY, FYNNEI. Trimming left V 4 bases short and J 11 bases short, with 20 bases between. Notes on the study in general: All repertoire sampling was performed exclusively after the peak T cell response. Vaccine-associated CD4 TCRs ranged over spike, dominating at 160-218 and 743-854. In the spike-specific TCR repertoire, nearly half reportedly target unmutated variant regions. Most donors were white British, females outnumbered males, and clonal diversity was possibly underestimated.

The TCR originated in an adult in good health. J is TRBJ1-1 and V is TRBV2, with D tentatively TRBD1 (5 bases). Material: peripheral blood, obtained on day 0 of MenACWY control vaccination. As DNA, the CDR3 is TGTGCCAGCAGTGGCGCCGGGACTGCGGTGTCGGCTTTCTTT. Its translation is CASSGAGTAVSAFF.